This T cell receptor (beta chain) was obtained from a study of a mutant IDH1 vaccine in newly diagnosed glioma (dated by TCRdb to about 2021). Turning to the overall study: Eight vaccinations were administered to patients in weeks 1, 3, 5, 7, 11, 15, 19 and 23, corresponding to visits V03 through V10. Vaccination started 4-6 weeks after radiotherapy alone, or was given together with temozolomide cycles in the groups whose treatment included chemotherapy. Of the 25 to 35 patients who were treated, about 62% were male and 37.5% were female, and the mean age was around 41 years. Prior to enrollment, standard therapy consisting of radiotherapy alone, temozolomide alone, or radiochemotherapy with temozolomide had been administered to patients, with the combination being received by most patients. Peripheral blood was drawn at six visits: V03 (baseline), V05, V07, V10, V12 and V13. Longitudinal TCRB deep sequencing was performed for roughly 24 treated patients wherever samples were available for exploratory analyses. Here is what the overall study found, with its caveats: Immune responses induced by the vaccine were seen in roughly 95% of patients across multiple MHC alleles. No apparent relationship was observed between pseudoprogression and alterations in the top peripheral T cell clonotypes detected by TCRB sequencing. Availability determined which PBMC samples were chosen for TCRB deep sequencing. According to the authors, sample limitations meant that analyses of patient blood samples could not be reproduced.

This clone was found once. The clone's antigen remains unknown. No much larger clone is present one base from it, and per-base qualities are unavailable. The CDR3 holds 12 amino acids from the cysteine to the phenylalanine. Of all the DNA, just the CDR3 is kept, 36 bases in frame from base 1. CDR1 is given as PRHDT and CDR2 as FYEKMQ, both from the germline V gene (reference sequence). V lost 2 bases and J lost 4 bases; the stretch between them is 6 bases long. The time point label here, explained by the study, means: week 5, during vaccination. Each vaccine dose was 300 ug of a 20-mer mutant IDH1 peptide in Montanide, given subcutaneously with topical imiquimod. The donors had newly diagnosed IDH1-mutant astrocytomas of WHO grade 3 or 4 that showed loss of nuclear ATRX. The samples were drawn from NOA16, a multicentre, single-arm, open-label phase I trial in Germany that tested a mutant IDH1 peptide vaccine in humans for the first time. Genomic DNA for TCRB sequencing was extracted from EDTA blood using the DNeasy Blood and Tissue Kit.

Libraries were made using the immunoSEQ multiplex PCR assay. Rearranged TCR beta chain sequences were amplified using the hsTCRB Kit according to the manufacturer's protocol. Sequencing of TCRB libraries was carried out on an Illumina MiSeq. The original pipeline was this. The kit vendor's proprietary platform handled demultiplexing, trimming and gene mapping. Entries here come from immuneACCESS through TCRdb and include only in-frame sequences with V and J called. Some clones fail to appear in such tables; in the studies checked, an unresolved V gene covers under half of the shortfall, and the cause of the remainder is unknown. V, J and clone size are taken as reported in that table, and D and trimming were inferred from the DNA itself. In this sample the table shows approximately 11,000 clones, around 90% of which occur a single time. The top ten hold 4.5% to 7.5% of the sample.

This specimen consisted of PBMCs, obtained from a glioma patient whose treatment included an IDH1 peptide vaccine. The chain employs TRBV13 and TRBJ2-7, with no confidently assigned D gene. The receptor was isolated from a woman in her forties with glioma. Some clones in this sample may be carry-over from other donors' samples. The bases are TGTGCCAGCAGCTTACTGGGGTACGAGCAGTACTTC. Its protein reads: CASSLLGYEQYF.